Sequencing of this TCR beta chain was carried out in a study of identical twins. Overall study findings and caveats: Twin-shared out-of-frame alpha sequences showed excess low generation probability.

TCRdb re-called the 5' RACE reads with MiXCR, one entry per CDR3 protein. The table has nearly 250,000 distinct CDR3 sequences, 5.5% to 7% seen once. This clonotype appeared many times. Its antigen is unidentified. Germline V gives CDR1 SGHRS, CDR2 YFSETQ. V was pared by 0 bases and J by 4 bases, with 5 bases of the junction left unmatched. This CDR3 has 18 residues. Separately, the same data were catalogued under a study of yellow fever vaccine responses in identical twins.

The clonotype was recovered from a woman aged 18-30 years in good health. The chain combines TRBV5-1 with TRBJ2-6, with 12 bases that match TRBD1. The specimen sequenced was memory (CD45RO+) T cells sorted from blood. The CDR3 DNA is TGCGCCAGCAGCTTGGAGGGACAGGGGGCATACGGGGCCAACGTCCTGACTTTC. It codes for CASSLEGQGAYGANVLTF.